A selection of T cell receptor beta chains follows, all from one sample in a study of early T cells in non-severe SARS-CoV-2 infection. In TCRdb, the 5' RACE reads were re-called with MiXCR into one record per CDR3 protein. The data hold fewer than 100,000 distinct CDR3 sequences, with approximately 13% observed a single time. The source material was whole blood. The receptor source for this set is an adult who was a healthcare worker with PCR-confirmed SARS-CoV-2 infection or an uninfected control (not recorded which). Both conserved end residues are trimmed from each CDR3.

>TRBV29-1|TRBJ1-1|12
SVDTGGLGTEAF
>TRBV7-2|TRBJ2-7|15
ASSLVGTSGGAFEQY
>TRBV6-1|TRBJ2-2|12
ASRELDNTGELF
>TRBV10-2|TRBJ2-7|10
ASSDQAAIWY
>TRBV25-1|TRBJ1-2|10
ASGDKGKGYT
>TRBV11-2|TRBJ2-1|20
ASSSDWGVRGSFRASYNEQF
>TRBV7-9|TRBJ2-5|14
ASSLTGQRAGETQY
>TRBV9|TRBJ2-5|11
ASSAGLGETQY
>TRBV6-1|TRBJ1-3|12
ASRTGVSGNTIY
>TRBV6-1|TRBJ1-1|11
ASSAQLNTEAF
>TRBV28|TRBJ1-1|13
ASIMQGRGNTEAF
>TRBV18|TRBJ1-1|12
ASSPLGGSAEAF
>TRBV20-1|TRBJ1-6|13
SAEPRTGSNSPLH
>TRBV6-1|TRBJ2-3|14
ASSERRTGRPDTQY
>TRBV10-3|TRBJ2-5|10
AISQPQETQY
>TRBV3-1|TRBJ2-3|14
ASSQRGTGRTDTQY
>TRBV2|TRBJ2-5|10
ASSWTRGTQY
>TRBV11-2|TRBJ1-2|14
ASSSLRDRGQHGYT
>TRBV15|TRBJ2-1|13
ATSRDFIAEGEQF
>TRBV28|TRBJ2-2|11
ASRGGHTGELF
>TRBV20-1|TRBJ1-2|11
SASTDRDYGYT
>TRBV2|TRBJ2-1|11
ASSDRTSNEQL
>TRBV7-2|TRBJ2-3|14
ASSSTGLAGTDTQY
>TRBV6-6|TRBJ1-5|14
ASSYSRGGSNQPQH
>TRBV3-1|TRBJ2-7|13
ASSLTTGRYYEQY
>TRBV20-1|TRBJ1-5|12
SAETGTGSQPQH
>TRBV6-5|TRBJ1-2|13
ASSYRRTGGYGYT
>TRBV10-3|TRBJ2-2|13
AIRKEGANTGELF